This paragraph reports one T cell receptor (beta chain). Its antigen is not known. This sample is drawn from a study of Graves' ophthalmopathy and Graves' hyperthyroidism. V dropped 3 bases and J dropped 4 bases, with 15 bases sitting between them. CDR1 DFQATT and CDR2 SNEGSKA come from the germline V gene (reference sequence). This CDR3 is 15 amino acids long. Thyroid ultrasound, orbital computed tomography, TRAb, serum thyroxine and clinical symptoms formed the basis of diagnosis. From RNA, the CDR3 regions of TCR beta chains were amplified and sequenced. HTBI primers primed a first-round RT-PCR, and a second-round multiplex PCR followed. TCRdb re-called the multiplex PCR reads through MiXCR, storing one row per CDR3 protein. The data contain approximately 1.2 million distinct CDR3 sequences, less than 45% of them singletons. Study conclusions and caveats: The model flagged ophthalmopathy progression at about 68% sensitivity and around 72% specificity.

This receptor was obtained from an adult man with Graves' hyperthyroidism. This sequence joins TRBV20-1 and TRBJ1-4; D possibly corresponds to TRBD1 (5 bases). Sequenced input: peripheral blood or thyroid tissue (not recorded which). CDR3: CSASPSGGGNEKLFF. CDR3 DNA: TGCAGTGCTAGCCCCTCCGGCGGGGGTAATGAAAAACTGTTTTTT.